This is a list of T cell receptor beta chains from one sample in a study of T cells in localized non-small cell lung cancer. Clones were read by immunoSEQ multiplex PCR, and TCRdb kept only the in-frame ones, dropping some. The sample contains about 40,000 clones, around 87% of which appear only once. This sample comprised peripheral blood, obtained before any cancer treatment. Every receptor here comes from a man aged 18 to 49 with stage I lung adenocarcinoma. CDR3s include the opening cysteine and the closing phenylalanine or tryptophan. D genes are given only for firm matches. Clone size appears in some rows only: once, few, many, or a class for an expanded clone.

CDR3aa: CASTVGGRTDTQYF
CDR3nt: TGTGCCAGTACGGTTGGAGGGAGGACAGATACGCAGTATTTT
v_gene: TRBV19
j_gene: TRBJ2-3
d_gene: -
abundance: few

CDR3aa: CASSRTGDWVTDTQYF
CDR3nt: TGTGCCAGCAGCAGGACAGGGGATTGGGTCACAGATACGCAGTATTTT
v_gene: TRBV5-6
j_gene: TRBJ2-3
d_gene: TRBD1
abundance: -

CDR3aa: CASSLKDTQYF
CDR3nt: TGTGCCAGCAGTTTAAAAGATACGCAGTATTTT
v_gene: TRBV28
j_gene: TRBJ2-3
d_gene: -
abundance: -

CDR3aa: CASSEHRASSGNTIYF
CDR3nt: TGTGCCAGCAGTGAGCACAGGGCTAGCTCTGGAAACACCATATATTTT
v_gene: TRBV25-1
j_gene: TRBJ1-3
d_gene: -
abundance: -

CDR3aa: CASSLTGPGQGAQPEAFF
CDR3nt: TGCGCCAGCAGCTTGACGGGTCCAGGACAGGGGGCCCAACCTGAAGCTTTCTTT
v_gene: TRBV5-1
j_gene: TRBJ1-1
d_gene: TRBD1
abundance: -

CDR3aa: CASSQDFAGGYTF
CDR3nt: TGCGCCAGCAGCCAAGATTTTGCAGGCGGCTACACCTTC
v_gene: TRBV4-3
j_gene: TRBJ1-2
d_gene: -
abundance: -

CDR3aa: CASSLFGRGAFF
CDR3nt: TGTGCCAGCAGTTTGTTCGGGCGAGGAGCTTTCTTT
v_gene: TRBV28
j_gene: TRBJ1-1
d_gene: -
abundance: -

CDR3aa: CSVEEWHLTRGYTF
CDR3nt: TGCAGCGTTGAGGAATGGCATCTGACTAGGGGCTACACCTTC
v_gene: TRBV29-1
j_gene: TRBJ1-2
d_gene: -
abundance: -

CDR3aa: CASSPELNSPLHF
CDR3nt: TGTGCCAGCTCACCCGAATTGAATTCACCCCTCCACTTT
v_gene: TRBV18
j_gene: TRBJ1-6
d_gene: -
abundance: once

CDR3aa: CAQATSGGAADTQYF
CDR3nt: TGTGCCCAAGCGACTAGCGGGGGGGCTGCAGATACGCAGTATTTT
v_gene: TRBV30
j_gene: TRBJ2-3
d_gene: TRBD2
abundance: -

CDR3aa: CAWSVQGSGTIYF
CDR3nt: TGTGCCTGGAGTGTACAGGGGTCCGGCACCATATATTTT
v_gene: TRBV30
j_gene: TRBJ1-3
d_gene: TRBD1
abundance: -

CDR3aa: CASSVNRGVATEAFF
CDR3nt: TGTGCCAGCAGTGTCAACAGGGGAGTTGCCACTGAAGCTTTCTTT
v_gene: TRBV2
j_gene: TRBJ1-1
d_gene: TRBD1
abundance: -

CDR3aa: CASSTGQGGSGANVLTF
CDR3nt: TGTGCCAGCAGCACAGGACAGGGGGGCTCTGGGGCCAACGTCCTGACTTTC
v_gene: TRBV11-3
j_gene: TRBJ2-6
d_gene: TRBD1
abundance: -

CDR3aa: CAISASPGQGAHYEQYF
CDR3nt: TGTGCCATCAGTGCCTCCCCGGGACAGGGGGCCCACTACGAGCAGTACTTC
v_gene: TRBV10-3
j_gene: TRBJ2-7
d_gene: TRBD1
abundance: -

CDR3aa: CASSAGGRFDNEQFF
CDR3nt: TGCGCCAGCAGTGCGGGGGGTCGATTTGACAATGAGCAGTTCTTC
v_gene: TRBV10-2
j_gene: TRBJ2-1
d_gene: TRBD2
abundance: -

CDR3aa: CASRRAGGGAIDTQYF
CDR3nt: TGTGCCAGCAGAAGGGCAGGCGGGGGGGCCATAGATACGCAGTATTTT
v_gene: TRBV5-4
j_gene: TRBJ2-3
d_gene: TRBD2
abundance: -

CDR3aa: CAISDGSHLYGYTF
CDR3nt: TGTGCCATCAGTGACGGTTCGCACCTCTATGGCTACACCTTC
v_gene: TRBV10-3
j_gene: TRBJ1-2
d_gene: -
abundance: -

CDR3aa: CASSYGRTDTQYF
CDR3nt: TGTGCCAGCAGTTACGGAAGAACAGATACGCAGTATTTT
v_gene: TRBV7-8
j_gene: TRBJ2-3
d_gene: -
abundance: -

CDR3aa: CASSLEGSGYTF
CDR3nt: TGCGCCAGCAGCTTGGAAGGGAGCGGCTACACCTTC
v_gene: TRBV5-1
j_gene: TRBJ1-2
d_gene: -
abundance: -

CDR3aa: CASSYSTGTKETQYF
CDR3nt: TGTGCCAGCAGTTACTCGACAGGGACAAAAGAGACCCAGTACTTC
v_gene: TRBV6-5
j_gene: TRBJ2-5
d_gene: TRBD1
abundance: -

CDR3aa: CATSPGVTENTIYF
CDR3nt: TGTGCCACCTCCCCTGGGGTTACAGAGAACACCATATATTTT
v_gene: TRBV10-3
j_gene: TRBJ1-3
d_gene: -
abundance: -

CDR3aa: CASSENAGQGARGTQYF
CDR3nt: TGTGCCAGCAGCGAGAATGCGGGACAGGGGGCCCGGGGGACCCAGTACTTC
v_gene: TRBV7-2
j_gene: TRBJ2-5
d_gene: TRBD1
abundance: -

CDR3aa: CASGLLLGEADTQYF
CDR3nt: TGTGCTAGTGGTTTGTTACTAGGCGAGGCAGATACGCAGTATTTT
v_gene: TRBV12-5
j_gene: TRBJ2-3
d_gene: -
abundance: -

CDR3aa: CASSEVVGTGVFYGYTF
CDR3nt: TGTGCCAGCAGTGAAGTTGTGGGTACAGGGGTGTTCTATGGCTACACCTTC
v_gene: TRBV6-1
j_gene: TRBJ1-2
d_gene: TRBD1
abundance: -

CDR3aa: CSVPQRIQGTDTQYF
CDR3nt: TGCAGCGTTCCTCAACGGATTCAGGGCACAGATACGCAGTATTTT
v_gene: TRBV29-1
j_gene: TRBJ2-3
d_gene: -
abundance: -

CDR3aa: CAWSGLGQFNQPQHF
CDR3nt: TGTGCCTGGAGTGGTCTAGGGCAGTTTAATCAGCCCCAGCATTTT
v_gene: TRBV30
j_gene: TRBJ1-5
d_gene: -
abundance: -

CDR3aa: CASSLDSGGTSTDTQYF
CDR3nt: TGTGCCAGCAGCTTAGATTCTGGTGGAACGAGCACAGATACGCAGTATTTT
v_gene: TRBV7-6
j_gene: TRBJ2-3
d_gene: -
abundance: -

CDR3aa: CASSTSSGGPGELFF
CDR3nt: TGCGCCAGCAGTACCTCTAGCGGGGGGCCCGGGGAGCTGTTTTTT
v_gene: TRBV5-1
j_gene: TRBJ2-2
d_gene: TRBD2
abundance: -

CDR3aa: CASSSVDRGRQETQYF
CDR3nt: TGTGCCAGCAGCTCCGTAGACAGGGGGCGGCAAGAGACCCAGTACTTC
v_gene: TRBV5-6
j_gene: TRBJ2-5
d_gene: TRBD1
abundance: once

CDR3aa: CAWRTSGGSLGSFF
CDR3nt: TGTGCCTGGAGAACTAGCGGGGGGTCCCTCGGATCGTTCTTC
v_gene: TRBV30
j_gene: TRBJ2-1
d_gene: TRBD2
abundance: once

CDR3aa: CAWRGRGSGELFF
CDR3nt: TGTGCCTGGCGAGGAAGGGGGTCCGGGGAGCTGTTTTTT
v_gene: TRBV30
j_gene: TRBJ2-2
d_gene: -
abundance: -

CDR3aa: CASSQEAGGVYNEQFF
CDR3nt: TGCGCCAGCAGCCAAGAGGCCGGGGGGGTCTACAATGAGCAGTTCTTC
v_gene: TRBV4-3
j_gene: TRBJ2-1
d_gene: TRBD2
abundance: -

CDR3aa: CASSHRQGDQPQHF
CDR3nt: TGCGCCAGCAGTCATAGACAGGGGGATCAGCCCCAGCATTTT
v_gene: TRBV4-3
j_gene: TRBJ1-5
d_gene: TRBD1
abundance: -

CDR3aa: CASSPTGGAVGYTF
CDR3nt: TGTGCCAGCAGCCCAACAGGGGGCGCGGTTGGCTACACCTTC
v_gene: TRBV5-5
j_gene: TRBJ1-2
d_gene: TRBD1
abundance: -

CDR3aa: CASSADRGRVNEQFF
CDR3nt: TGTGCCAGCAGCGCGGACAGGGGAAGGGTCAATGAGCAGTTCTTC
v_gene: TRBV9
j_gene: TRBJ2-1
d_gene: TRBD1
abundance: -

CDR3aa: CASSLDRASEQYF
CDR3nt: TGTGCCAGCAGCTTAGACAGGGCGTCCGAGCAGTACTTC
v_gene: TRBV11-1
j_gene: TRBJ2-7
d_gene: -
abundance: -

CDR3aa: CASSPTGERNTIYF
CDR3nt: TGTGCCAGCAGCCCCACAGGGGAACGAAACACCATATATTTT
v_gene: TRBV7-2
j_gene: TRBJ1-3
d_gene: TRBD1
abundance: once

CDR3aa: CASSLARGGWSYNEQFF
CDR3nt: TGTGCCAGCAGCTTGGCCAGGGGGGGCTGGTCCTACAATGAGCAGTTCTTC
v_gene: TRBV5-4
j_gene: TRBJ2-1
d_gene: -
abundance: -

CDR3aa: CASSVATGLEEKLFF
CDR3nt: TGTGCCAGCAGCGTAGCTACCGGGCTTGAGGAAAAACTGTTTTTT
v_gene: TRBV9
j_gene: TRBJ1-4
d_gene: -
abundance: -

CDR3aa: CASSLLGRGVTNEKLFF
CDR3nt: TGTGCCAGCAGTTTATTGGGCAGGGGGGTAACTAATGAAAAACTGTTTTTT
v_gene: TRBV28
j_gene: TRBJ1-4
d_gene: TRBD1
abundance: -

CDR3aa: CAWSPGGRKAFF
CDR3nt: TGTGCCTGGTCCCCGGGGGGCAGGAAAGCTTTCTTT
v_gene: TRBV30
j_gene: TRBJ1-1
d_gene: -
abundance: -

CDR3aa: CASSPRLATDTQYF
CDR3nt: TGTGCCAGCAGCCCTCGACTAGCCACAGATACGCAGTATTTT
v_gene: TRBV7-9
j_gene: TRBJ2-3
d_gene: TRBD2
abundance: -

CDR3aa: CASSLSSALAAFF
CDR3nt: TGTGCCAGCAGCCTGAGCAGCGCTCTAGCAGCTTTCTTT
v_gene: TRBV14
j_gene: TRBJ1-1
d_gene: -
abundance: -

CDR3aa: CASRREGYGGETQYF
CDR3nt: TGTGCCAGCAGGAGGGAAGGGTACGGAGGAGAGACCCAGTACTTC
v_gene: TRBV2
j_gene: TRBJ2-5
d_gene: -
abundance: -

CDR3aa: CASSLVTGTEAVSPLHF
CDR3nt: TGCGCCAGCAGCTTAGTGACGGGGACAGAGGCGGTTTCACCCCTCCACTTT
v_gene: TRBV5-1
j_gene: TRBJ1-6
d_gene: TRBD1
abundance: -

CDR3aa: CASSHGTSGGQRSYEQYF
CDR3nt: TGTGCCAGCAGTCACGGGACTAGCGGGGGTCAACGCTCCTACGAGCAGTACTTC
v_gene: TRBV2
j_gene: TRBJ2-7
d_gene: TRBD2
abundance: -

CDR3aa: CASSFYGREAFF
CDR3nt: TGTGCCAGCAGTTTCTACGGGAGAGAAGCTTTCTTT
v_gene: TRBV27
j_gene: TRBJ1-1
d_gene: -
abundance: -

CDR3aa: CASSILGLRDPVRKLFF
CDR3nt: TGTGCCAGCAGCATCTTGGGGCTCCGGGACCCCGTCAGAAAGCTGTTTTTT
v_gene: TRBV5-6
j_gene: TRBJ2-2
d_gene: -
abundance: few

CDR3aa: CASSQAWDFTDTQYF
CDR3nt: TGCGCCAGCAGCCAAGCCTGGGACTTCACAGATACGCAGTATTTT
v_gene: TRBV4-3
j_gene: TRBJ2-3
d_gene: -
abundance: -

CDR3aa: CATSSWGNTEAFF
CDR3nt: TGTGCCACCAGCAGCTGGGGGAACACTGAAGCTTTCTTT
v_gene: TRBV15
j_gene: TRBJ1-1
d_gene: -
abundance: -

CDR3aa: CAWSKGGSGRAFF
CDR3nt: TGTGCCTGGAGTAAAGGCGGATCCGGACGAGCTTTCTTT
v_gene: TRBV30
j_gene: TRBJ1-1
d_gene: -
abundance: -

CDR3aa: CASSQVQGHYGYTF
CDR3nt: TGCGCCAGCAGCCAAGTACAGGGTCACTATGGCTACACCTTC
v_gene: TRBV4-3
j_gene: TRBJ1-2
d_gene: -
abundance: -

CDR3aa: CASSRGQGGNEQFF
CDR3nt: TGTGCCAGCAGCCGCGGACAGGGAGGCAATGAGCAGTTCTTC
v_gene: TRBV6-5
j_gene: TRBJ2-1
d_gene: TRBD1
abundance: -

CDR3aa: CASSLGPNTGELFF
CDR3nt: TGCGCCAGCAGCTTGGGACCGAACACCGGGGAGCTGTTTTTT
v_gene: TRBV5-1
j_gene: TRBJ2-2
d_gene: -
abundance: -